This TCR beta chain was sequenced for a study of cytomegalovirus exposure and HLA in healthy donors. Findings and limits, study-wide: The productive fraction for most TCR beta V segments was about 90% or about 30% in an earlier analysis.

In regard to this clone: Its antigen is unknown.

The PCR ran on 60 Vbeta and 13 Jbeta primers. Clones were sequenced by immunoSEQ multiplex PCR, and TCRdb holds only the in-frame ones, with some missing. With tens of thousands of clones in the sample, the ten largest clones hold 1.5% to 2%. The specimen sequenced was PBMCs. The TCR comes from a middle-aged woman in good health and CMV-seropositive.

The CDR3 spells CASSQTHRGHNEQFF. CDR3 DNA: TGCGCCAGCAGCCAAACTCACAGGGGCCACAATGAGCAGTTCTTC. J is TRBJ2-1 and V is TRBV4-1; 7 bases match TRBD1. V lost 2 bases, J lost 5 bases, and 6 bases stayed unmatched. The CDR3 has 15 amino acids. Germline CDR1 reads MGHRA; CDR2 reads YSYEKL.